The entry below describes one TCR beta chain. This record belongs to a study of blood T cell repertoires in COVID-19. Overall study context: The analysed material was cDNA or gDNA that came from T cells, B-cell-depleted T cells, or PBMCs.

Original data processing: Amplification from reference gene primers served as the basis for estimated nucleated cell counts. Profiled with immunoSEQ multiplex PCR; TCRdb holds only in-frame clones, not every one. Clone size and V and J calls were adopted from that table, with D and trimming inferred from the DNA. The top ten clones hold under 12% of a sample with fewer than 150,000 clones, approximately 91% of them seen once. This CDR3 region has 14 residues. The germline V gene encodes CDR1 MNHEY and CDR2 SMNVEV (reference sequence). V lost 5 bases, J lost 5 bases, and 8 bases stayed unmatched. The specimen sequenced was peripheral blood. The sequence was collected from a man aged 50 or older with active or convalescent COVID-19. The gene calls are TRBV27 and TRBJ1-1; TRBD1 matches at 7 bases. The CDR3 here is CASSRRDSRTEAFF. The CDR3 DNA is TGTGCCAGCAGTAGACGGGACAGCAGGACTGAAGCTTTCTTT.